This TCR beta chain was observed in a study of control samples from healthy donors and cancer patients. Generated by immunoSEQ multiplex PCR, the TCRdb table keeps only in-frame clones and is missing some. Of about 120,000 clones listed, about 93% are singletons. The TCR originated in a man younger than 40 in good health. Material for sequencing was blood.

The CDR3 coding sequence is TGTGCCAGCATACCCTCTGGAAACACCATATATTTT. This translates into CASIPSGNTIYF. This chain connects TRBV6-5 to TRBJ1-3, with D unresolved. The CDR3 is made up of 12 amino acids. Trimming removed 7 bases at V and 0 bases at J, with 4 bases between. Germline V gene data show CDR1 as MNHEY and CDR2 as SVGAGI.